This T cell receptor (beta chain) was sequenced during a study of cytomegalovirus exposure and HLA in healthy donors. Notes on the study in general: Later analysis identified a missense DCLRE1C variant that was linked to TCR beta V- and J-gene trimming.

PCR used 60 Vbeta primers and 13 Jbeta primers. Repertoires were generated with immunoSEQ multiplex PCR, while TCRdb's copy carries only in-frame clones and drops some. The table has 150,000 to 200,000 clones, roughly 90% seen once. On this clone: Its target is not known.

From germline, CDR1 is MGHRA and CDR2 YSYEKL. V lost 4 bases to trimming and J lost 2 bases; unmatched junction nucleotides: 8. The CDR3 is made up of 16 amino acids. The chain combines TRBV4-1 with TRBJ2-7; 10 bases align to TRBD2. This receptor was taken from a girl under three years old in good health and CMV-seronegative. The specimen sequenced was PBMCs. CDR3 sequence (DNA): TGCGCCAGCAGCCCACCCCTAGCGGGGGACGCCTACGAGCAGTACTTC. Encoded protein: CASSPPLAGDAYEQYF.